The rows below give T cell receptor beta chains drawn from one sample of a study of blood T cell repertoires in COVID-19. The data were produced by immunoSEQ multiplex PCR, yet TCRdb's version contains in-frame clones alone and is incomplete. The table records tens of thousands of clones, 90% of them present only once. Sequences were obtained from peripheral blood. These receptors all come from a man aged 50 or older with active COVID-19. CDR3s include the opening cysteine and the closing phenylalanine or tryptophan. Fields, in order: clone size, J gene, D gene, V gene, CDR3 DNA, CDR3 protein. A D gene is named only where the DNA matches it firmly. Clone size is given for some rows only: seen once, a few or many times, or a class if the clone is expanded.

- TRBJ2-2 - TRBV19 TGTGCCAGTAGCCTCCTGGACGGGAGTTTTACCGGGGAGCTGTTTTTT CASSLLDGSFTGELFF
- TRBJ2-2 TRBD2 TRBV19 TGTGCCAGTAGTAGCGGACTAGCGGTCAACACCGGGGAGCTGTTTTTT CASSSGLAVNTGELFF
- TRBJ1-5 - TRBV5-8 TGTGCCAGCAGCTTGGTTCTAACCAGGGTGGGCCAGCCCCAGCATTTT CASSLVLTRVGQPQHF
- TRBJ1-2 - TRBV3-1/TRBV3-2 TGTGCCAGCAGCCATGGTGAGAGGTATGGCTACACCTTC CASSHGERYGYTF
- TRBJ2-5 TRBD2 TRBV4-2 TGTGCCAGCAGCCAAGACGGGCCTAGCGGGGGCCAAGAGACCCAGTACTTC CASSQDGPSGGQETQYF
once TRBJ2-7 - TRBV2 TGTGCCAGGAAGGCCTTAGAGGGAGCCCACGAGCAGTACTTC CARKALEGAHEQYF
- TRBJ1-2 - TRBV10-3 TGTGCCATCAGTGAGGCAGGGTCTTCTGGCTACACCTTC CAISEAGSSGYTF
- TRBJ2-1 - TRBV6-5 TGTGCCAGCAGTTACTCGGGGGGACCCTACAATGAGCAGTTCTTC CASSYSGGPYNEQFF
- TRBJ1-2 TRBD1 TRBV6-4 TGTGCCAGCAGTGACTCTCGGACAGGGGGCCGTAAGGGCTACACCTTC CASSDSRTGGRKGYTF
- TRBJ2-1 TRBD2 TRBV2 TGTGCCAGCAGCCAGCGGGGGGGCGAGGGTGAGCAGTTCTTC CASSQRGGEGEQFF
- TRBJ2-3 TRBD1 TRBV27 TGTGCCAGCAAGCCCATGGACAGGGGAACAGATACGCAGTATTTT CASKPMDRGTDTQYF
- TRBJ1-1 - TRBV2 TGTGCCAGCAGTAAACAGGGCATGAACACTGAAGCTTTCTTT CASSKQGMNTEAFF
- TRBJ2-1 TRBD1 TRBV5-1 TGCGCCAGCAGCATGACAGGGGGGGTCGATGAGCAGTTCTTC CASSMTGGVDEQFF
- TRBJ1-1 TRBD1 TRBV5-6 TGTGCCAGCAGCCGCGGGACAGGGCGGACTGAAGCTTTCTTT CASSRGTGRTEAFF
- TRBJ1-1 - TRBV3-1/TRBV3-2 TGTGCCAGCAGCGTTACAGGGATGAACACTGAAGCTTTCTTT CASSVTGMNTEAFF
- TRBJ2-3 TRBD2 TRBV3-1/TRBV3-2 TGTGCCAGCAGCCAGAGAAGGAGCGGGGGGGCTATTAATACGCAGTATTTT CASSQRRSGGAINTQYF
- TRBJ1-5 TRBD1 TRBV7-9 TGTGCCAGCAGCTTAGGGACAGGTAGCAATCAGCCCCAGCATTTT CASSLGTGSNQPQHF
- TRBJ2-3 - TRBV2 TGTGCCAGCAGTGCACAGGGAAGCACAGATACGCAGTATTTT CASSAQGSTDTQYF
- TRBJ1-4 - TRBV7-2 TGTGCCAGCAGTTCCCAAATACTTGTTTCCACTAATGAAAAACTGTTTTTT CASSSQILVSTNEKLFF
- TRBJ1-1 TRBD1 TRBV28 TGTACCAGCAGTCCTGGGGACAGGGTGAACACTGAAGCTTTCTTT CTSSPGDRVNTEAFF
- TRBJ2-1 TRBD2 TRBV9 TGTACCAGCAGCAAACCCCCCCCCAGCGGGGGGGTGAATGAGCAGTTCTTC CTSSKPPPSGGVNEQFF
- TRBJ2-5 - TRBV19 TGTGCCAGTAGTTCAGGGTTTCGGGAGACCCAGTACTTC CASSSGFRETQYF
once TRBJ1-6 - TRBV5-1 TGCGCCAGCAGCCCGAAGGCGGGAGGGAGCTCCTATAATTCACCCCTCCACTTT CASSPKAGGSSYNSPLHF
- TRBJ2-3 TRBD2 TRBV6-5 TGTGCCAGCTTCTCGACTAGCGTCGCAGATACGCAGTATTTT CASFSTSVADTQYF
- TRBJ2-3 - TRBV5-1 TGCGCCAGCAGCTTGCGGGGACACGGCCTGCCGACCCCAGAGGAGTATTTT CASSLRGHGLPTPEEYF
- TRBJ1-5 - TRBV10-3 TGTGCCATCAGTGAGTCGACATGGGGGCAGGGGAAGCCCCAGCATTTT CAISESTWGQGKPQHF
- TRBJ2-3 - TRBV9 TGTGCCAGCAGCTCCGGGACTCGAGCGGATACGCAGTATTTT CASSSGTRADTQYF
- TRBJ2-7 - TRBV19 TGTGCCAGTATGGAGTACGGGGCCGCGGGAATTTACGAGCAGTACTTC CASMEYGAAGIYEQYF